The 29 T cell receptor beta chains presented below share a single source sample, sequenced in a study of low-dose radiotherapy and immunotherapy resistance in tumors. The time point here: before trial treatment. Primers used for first-strand cDNA, a TRAV- and TRBV-specific set, covered both alpha and beta chains. Amplification, which lasted roughly 20 PCR cycles, used a constant-region primer and V-primer adapter to amplify TCRs. MiXCR was run by TCRdb on the reads, yielding one entry per CDR3 protein. The sample carries about 60,000 distinct CDR3 sequences, around 25% recorded once. Here the sequenced sample was PBMCs, taken before treatment. The source is a male donor with prostate cancer.

This clonotype appeared a few times. The chain employs TRBV14 and TRBJ2-3; TRBD1 matches at 9 bases. With V trimmed by 5 bases and J by 6 bases, 9 bases remained unmatched. CDR1 and CDR2 (germline): SGHDN, FVKESK. The CDR3 totals 15 residues. DNA for the CDR3: TGTGCCAGCAGCGCCCGGGACAGGGCCTGGGATACGCAGTATTTT. Translation gives CASSARDRAWDTQYF.

This clonotype occurred many times. V and J are TRBV2 and TRBJ2-4, with D perhaps matching TRBD2 (7 bases). Germline CDR1 and CDR2: SNHLY and FYNNEI. V lost 3 bases and J lost 7, with 13 bases in between. This CDR3 contains 14 residues. In DNA form, the CDR3 reads TGTGCCAGCAGTGATTTACGGGGGGCGAACATTCAGTACTTC. Its protein product is CASSDLRGANIQYF.

The CDR3: CASSTPLGQYNEKLFF. CDR3 DNA: TGTGCCAGCAGCACCCCTCTTGGACAGTATAATGAAAAACTGTTTTTT. The V and J genes are TRBV5-5 and TRBJ1-4; perhaps TRBD1 as D (6 bases). V was clipped by 4 bases and J by 4 bases, with 17 bases between them. From germline, CDR1 is SGHKS and CDR2 YYEKEE (reference sequence). CDR3 length: 16 amino acids. The full variable domain, in which reference TRBV5-5 and TRBJ1-4 provide the parts outside the CDR3, is DAGVTQSPTHLIKTRGQQVTLRCSPISGHKSVSWYQQVLGQGPQFIFQYYEKEERGRGNFPDRFSARQFPNYSSELNVNALLLGDSALYLCASSTPLGQYNEKLFFGSGTQLSVL.

This clonotype came up many times. V is TRBV18 and J is TRBJ1-6, with D possibly TRBD1 on 5 matching bases. The germline V and J ends were trimmed by 3 bases and 0 bases, with 18 bases remaining between them. Per the germline V gene, CDR1 is KGHSH and CDR2 is LQKENI. This CDR3 has 19 residues. The CDR3 protein is CASSPISMTASSYNSPLHF. DNA for the CDR3: TGTGCCAGCTCACCTATCTCCATGACAGCGAGCTCCTATAATTCACCCCTCCACTTT.

This clonotype was recorded at least ten times. This rearrangement joins TRBV3-1 to TRBJ2-2, with D possibly being TRBD2 (6 bases). The CDR3 runs 15 residues. Between the trimmed V and J ends, which lost 4 bases and 5 bases, there was a span of 14 bases. Germline CDR1 and CDR2: LGHDT and YNNKEL (reference sequence). The DNA of the CDR3 is TGTGCCAGCAGCCTGGGCGGGGCTAGGACCGGGGAGCTGTTTTTT. This codes for CASSLGGARTGELFF.

Ten or more counts support this clonotype. The junction shows a germline mismatch at one end, possibly a read error. The chain links TRBV3-1 to TRBJ2-7, with 9 positions matching TRBD1. The germline V gene has CDR1 LGHDT and CDR2 YNNKEL (reference sequence). The CDR3 contains 11 residues. CDR3 bases: TGTGCCAGCAGCCAAGGGACAGGGGTGGCCTTC. Its translation is CASSQGTGVAF.

This clonotype was seen a single time. The genes are TRBV6-2 or TRBV6-3 and TRBJ2-7, with 8 bases identical to TRBD1. After removal of 8 bases from V and 2 bases from J, the junction contained 5 bases not matched to a gene. This CDR3 has 13 residues. Germline V CDR1 and CDR2: MNHEY, SVGEGT. The CDR3 loop reads CASRGQGAYEQYF. Written as DNA, the CDR3 is TGTGCCAGCCGAGGACAGGGTGCCTACGAGCAGTACTTC.

This clonotype was observed at least ten times. The chain carries TRBV28 and TRBJ2-5; unclear D gene. This CDR3 is built from 13 residues. V gave up 3 bases and J gave up 4 bases, with 9 bases separating them. Germline V CDR1 and CDR2: MDHEN, SYDVKM. The CDR3 loop reads CASSLRPAETQYF. CDR3 nucleotides: TGTGCCAGCAGTTTGAGACCGGCAGAGACCCAGTACTTC.

The chain combines TRBV2 with TRBJ1-5, with unresolved D. Germline CDR1 reads SNHLY; CDR2 reads FYNNEI. The CDR3 runs to 13 residues. V lost 3 bases, J lost 6 bases, and 9 bases lay in between. The CDR3 protein is CASSEERTQPQHF. The CDR3 DNA reads as TGTGCCAGCAGTGAGGAGAGGACTCAGCCCCAGCATTTT. The full variable domain, in which reference TRBV2 and TRBJ1-5 provide the parts outside the CDR3, is EPEVTQTPSHQVTQMGQEVILRCVPISNHLYFYWYRQILGQKVEFLVSFYNNEISEKSEIFDDQFSVERPDGSNFTLKIRSTKLEDSAMYFCASSEERTQPQHFGDGTRLSIL.

There are many counts of this clonotype. The rearrangement uses TRBV7-3 and TRBJ1-1; D might be TRBD1 (5 bases). V lost 5 bases and J lost 1, with 8 bases in between. CDR1 and CDR2 (germline): SGHTA, FQGTGA. CDR3 length: 13 amino acids. CDR3 DNA: TGTGCCAGCAGCACCCAGGGGAACACTGAAGCTTTCTTT. Translating it yields CASSTQGNTEAFF.

This clonotype was observed many times. V and J are TRBV19 and TRBJ2-1, with D perhaps matching TRBD2 (6 bases). Between the trimmed V and J ends, which lost 4 bases and 6 bases, there was a span of 10 bases. There are 13 residues in the CDR3. Germline CDR1 and CDR2: LNHDA and SQIVND (reference sequence). CDR3 region: CASSSLASNEQFF. The CDR3 region has the DNA TGTGCCAGTAGTAGCCTAGCGTCCAATGAGCAGTTCTTC. Full variable domain (outside the CDR3, taken from reference TRBV19 and TRBJ2-1): DGGITQSPKYLFRKEGQNVTLSCEQNLNHDAMYWYRQDPGQGLRLIYYSQIVNDFQKGDIAEGYSVSREKKESFPLTVTSAQKNPTAFYLCASSSLASNEQFFGPGTRLTVL.

This clonotype has ten or more counts. V and J are TRBV20-1 and TRBJ2-1; 12 bases agree with TRBD2. CDR3 length: 14 residues. CDR1 is DFQATT, CDR2 SNEGSKA, per germline (reference sequence). V was pared by 4 bases and J by 3 bases, with 1 base of the junction left unmatched. The CDR3 coding sequence is TGCAGTGCTAAGACTAGCGGGAGCTACAATGAGCAGTTCTTC. Translation gives CSAKTSGSYNEQFF.

This clonotype has at least ten counts. The chain has TRBV5-1 and TRBJ2-3, with 8 bases identical to TRBD1. Germline V gene lookup returns CDR1 SGHRS and CDR2 YFSETQ. The CDR3 extends over 15 amino acids. V lost 6 bases to trimming and J lost 3 bases; unmatched junction nucleotides: 9. CDR3 loop: CASMTQGAATDTQYF. In nucleotides, the CDR3 is TGCGCCAGCATGACGCAGGGGGCAGCGACAGATACGCAGTATTTT. The variable domain in full, completed from reference TRBV5-1 and TRBJ2-3, reads KAGVTQTPRYLIKTRGQQVTLSCSPISGHRSVSWYQQTPGQGLQFLFEYFSETQRNKGNFPGRFSGRQFSNSRSEMNVSTLELGDSALYLCASMTQGAATDTQYFGPGTRLTVL.

The gene calls are TRBV28 and TRBJ2-5; D is ambiguous. Germline CDR1 MDHEN, CDR2 SYDVKM. The CDR3 has 12 amino acids. Trimming pared 7 bases from V and 1 base from J, leaving 7 bases between. As DNA, the CDR3 is TGTGCCAGCACAAAGGGCCAAGAGACCCAGTACTTC. Translated, it gives CASTKGQETQYF.

This clonotype was detected ten times or more. V usage is TRBV15 and J usage is TRBJ2-1, with TRBD1 identical over 9 bases. The germline V gene encodes CDR1 LNHNV and CDR2 YYDKDF (reference sequence). J was trimmed by 4 bases and V by 1 base; bases with no gene match: 8. This CDR3 has 17 residues. The CDR3 nucleotides read TGTGCCACCAGCAGAGTAAAAACAGGGGGCGCGTACAATGAGCAGTTCTTC. Translation gives CATSRVKTGGAYNEQFF.

A few counts support this clonotype. This sequence is one base from a far larger clone and is likely a read error. The rearrangement uses TRBV28 and TRBJ2-1, with TRBD2 as a possible D gene (7 bases). The CDR3 sequence is 15 residues long. Trimming left V 6 bases short and J 10 bases short, with 22 bases between. Germline assignment: CDR1 MDHEN and CDR2 SYDVKM. CDR3 DNA sequence: TGTGCCAGCAGATCCTCGGGGGCGGGGGCCTACGAGCAGTTCTTC. Its protein is CASRSSGAGAYEQFF.

This clonotype was seen ten or more times. This chain links TRBV20-1 with TRBJ2-3; 14 bases are a match to TRBD2. Losses at the gene ends were 5 bases for V and 6 bases for J; bases not matched to a gene: 4. CDR1 and CDR2 from the germline V gene are DFQATT and SNEGSKA (reference sequence). The CDR3 spans 14 residues. The CDR3 here is CSAPTSGGADTQYF. Written as DNA, the CDR3 is TGCAGTGCTCCGACTAGCGGGGGGGCGGATACGCAGTATTTT.

This clonotype was observed many times. The rearrangement joins TRBV28 to TRBJ2-7; a weak D match, TRBD2 (7 bases). The CDR3 is 15 amino acids. The germline V gene encodes CDR1 MDHEN and CDR2 SYDVKM. Trimming shortened V by 6 bases and J by 5 bases, and 20 bases separated the two germline ends. CDR3 sequence reads: CASSPPGAGVHEQYF. In nucleotides, the CDR3 is TGTGCCAGCAGCCCCCCAGGGGCGGGAGTCCACGAGCAGTACTTC.

In its sample, this clonotype was seen many times. The chain uses TRBV27 and TRBJ2-7; TRBD1 matches at 11 bases. The CDR3 runs 15 residues. Germline V gene sequence: CDR1 MNHEY, CDR2 SMNVEV (reference sequence). With 4 bases clipped from V and 4 bases from J, the junction kept 6 bases outside the gene matches. The chain's CDR3 is CASSWTGTGGYEQYF. In DNA, the CDR3 is TGTGCCAGCAGTTGGACCGGGACAGGGGGTTACGAGCAGTACTTC.

This clonotype was seen repeatedly, ten times or more. The chain combines TRBV6-1 with TRBJ2-7; 11 bases align to TRBD1. With V trimmed by 6 bases and J by 4 bases, 2 bases remained unmatched. Germline CDR1 and CDR2: MNHNS and SASEGT. CDR3 length: 13 residues. CDR3 nucleotide sequence: TGTGCCAGCAGGGGACAGGGGGTATACGAGCAGTACTTC. Protein product: CASRGQGVYEQYF.

This clonotype showed up many times. The chain combines TRBV20-1 with TRBJ1-2; 7 bases fit TRBD1. Germline V gene data show CDR1 as DFQATT and CDR2 as SNEGSKA (reference sequence). The CDR3 has 13 residues. The ends lost 0 bases at V and 7 bases at J; junction bases unmatched: 5. The CDR3 loop is CSARETGSPGYTF. DNA of the CDR3: TGCAGTGCTAGAGAGACAGGGTCTCCTGGCTACACCTTC.

Ten or more counts support this clonotype. The gene calls are TRBV29-1 and TRBJ2-1; no clear D gene. CDR3 length: 11 residues. V was cut by 2 bases and J by 6 bases, with 5 bases left in between. Germline V gene sequence: CDR1 SQVTM, CDR2 ANQGSEA. The DNA for the CDR3 is TGCAGCGTTGAAATGATCAATGAGCAGTTCTTC. Its protein is CSVEMINEQFF.

This clonotype was counted many times. The V call is TRBV6-2 or TRBV6-3, the J call TRBJ2-7; unclear D gene. Germline CDR1 and CDR2: MNHEY and SVGEGT. The CDR3 has 13 amino acids. With 2 bases removed from V and 2 bases from J, the gap between germline ends came to 7 bases. CDR3 nucleotide sequence: TGTGCCAGCAGTTACGGAAGAACCTACGAGCAGTACTTC. It specifies CASSYGRTYEQYF.

The chain has TRBV20-1 and TRBJ2-5; D remains unclear. With 0 bases removed from V and 5 bases from J, the gap between germline ends came to 7 bases. This CDR3 comprises 12 residues. Germline V gives CDR1 DFQATT, CDR2 SNEGSKA (reference sequence). The CDR3 DNA sequence: TGCAGTGCTAGAGACCATTGGGAGACCCAGTACTTC. It yields the protein CSARDHWETQYF.

This clonotype was picked up many times. The chain links TRBV6-5 to TRBJ1-2; no definite D call. This CDR3 has 13 amino acids. CDR1 and CDR2 (germline): MNHEY, SVGAGI. V was pared by 6 bases and J by 3 bases, with 11 bases between. The CDR3 loop reads CASSPQAYYGYTF. In DNA, the CDR3 is TGTGCCAGCAGCCCTCAGGCGTACTATGGCTACACCTTC.

The rearrangement links TRBV29-1 to TRBJ2-7, with TRBD2 identical over 10 bases. V shed 6 bases, J shed 3 bases, and the junction held 11 bases outside the gene matches. This CDR3 contains 15 residues. Germline loops: CDR1 SQVTM, CDR2 ANQGSEA. The chain's CDR3 is CSVTDGTSAFYEQYF. CDR3 nucleotides: TGCAGCGTGACCGACGGGACTAGCGCCTTCTACGAGCAGTACTTC.

The sample holds one count of this clonotype. A single base is all that separates this from a far larger clone, so a read error is likely. This chain's CDR3 is CAISVRQASNQPQHF. For the CDR3, the DNA is TGTGCCATCAGTGTGAGACAGGCAAGCAATCAGCCCCAGCATTTT. The chain recombines TRBV10-3 with TRBJ1-5, with D perhaps TRBD1 (6 bases). Germline assignment: CDR1 ENHRY and CDR2 SYGVKD. The CDR3 extends over 15 amino acids. Trimming took 4 bases from V and 1 from J, leaving 11 bases between them.

This clonotype was counted ten times or more. This rearrangement joins TRBV29-1 to TRBJ2-2; D tentatively fits TRBD1 or TRBD2 (5 bases each). Germline V gene sequence: CDR1 SQVTM, CDR2 ANQGSEA. V dropped 3 bases and J dropped 6 bases, with 11 bases sitting between them. The CDR3 totals 13 residues. This CDR3 reads CSVDEGSAGELFF. DNA of the CDR3: TGCAGCGTTGATGAGGGGTCCGCCGGGGAGCTGTTTTTT.

CDR3 DNA: TGTGCCAGCAGTTTCGGTGCGGGCGGGGAGCTGTTTTTT. It yields the protein CASSFGAGGELFF. This chain joins TRBV12-3 or TRBV12-4 and TRBJ2-2; maybe TRBD2 (5 bases). Trimming took 3 bases from V and 7 from J, leaving 9 bases between them. The CDR3 runs 13 residues.